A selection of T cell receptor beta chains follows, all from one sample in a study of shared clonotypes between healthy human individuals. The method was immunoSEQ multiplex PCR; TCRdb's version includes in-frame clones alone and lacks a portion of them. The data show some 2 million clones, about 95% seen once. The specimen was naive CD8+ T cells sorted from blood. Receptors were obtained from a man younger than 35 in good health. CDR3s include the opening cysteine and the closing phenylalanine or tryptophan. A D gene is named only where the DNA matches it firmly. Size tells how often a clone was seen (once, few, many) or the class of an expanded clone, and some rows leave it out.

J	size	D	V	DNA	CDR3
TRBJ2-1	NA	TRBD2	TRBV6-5	TGTGCCAGCAGATATGGGGGAGGGGCCTACAATGAGCAGTTCTTC	CASRYGGGAYNEQFF
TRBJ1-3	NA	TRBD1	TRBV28	TGTGCCAGCAGCGAACTGACAGGGGAAACTGGAAACACCATATATTTT	CASSELTGETGNTIYF
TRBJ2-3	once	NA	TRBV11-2	TGTGCCAGCAGCTGGGATCTAGATACGCAGTATTTT	CASSWDLDTQYF
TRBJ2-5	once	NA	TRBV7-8	TGTGCCAGGAACCGGGACTCTCAAGAGACCCAGTACTTC	CARNRDSQETQYF
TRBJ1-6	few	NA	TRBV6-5	TGTGCCAGCAGTTACGGGCAGGCGCGTAATTCACCCCTCCACTTT	CASSYGQARNSPLHF
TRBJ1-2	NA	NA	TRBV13	TGTGCCAGCACCTACAGCGAGAGTTATGGCTACACCTTC	CASTYSESYGYTF
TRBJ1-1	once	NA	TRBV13	TGTGCCAGCAGCTTCAGTGCTGAAGCTTTCTTT	CASSFSAEAFF
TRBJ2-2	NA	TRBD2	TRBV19	TGTGCCAGTAGTCCTTGGACTAGCGGGGTTGCCGGGGAGCTGTTTTTT	CASSPWTSGVAGELFF
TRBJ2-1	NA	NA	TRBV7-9	TGTGCCAGCAGCTTATCGGCGCGGGCCTACAATGAGCAGTTCTTC	CASSLSARAYNEQFF
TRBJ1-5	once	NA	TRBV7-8	TGTGCCAGCAGCCCCCCCAGGGACTATAGCAATCAGCCCCAGCATTTT	CASSPPRDYSNQPQHF
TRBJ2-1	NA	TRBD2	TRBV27	TGTGCCAGCAGTCCGTCTAGCGGAGAGGAGTACAATGAGCAGTTCTTC	CASSPSSGEEYNEQFF
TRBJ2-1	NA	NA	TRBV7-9	TGTGCCAGCAGCTTAGTTGTGGGTCCCAATGAGCAGTTCTTC	CASSLVVGPNEQFF
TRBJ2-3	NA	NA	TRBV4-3	TGCGCCAGCAGCCAAGGTCGGGGCACAGATACGCAGTATTTT	CASSQGRGTDTQYF
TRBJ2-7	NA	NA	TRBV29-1	TGCAGCGTTGAGGACCCTGGAATACGCTACGAGCAGTACTTC	CSVEDPGIRYEQYF
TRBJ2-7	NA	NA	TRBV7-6	TGTGCCAGCAGCTTATTGAGAAACGAGCAGTACTTC	CASSLLRNEQYF
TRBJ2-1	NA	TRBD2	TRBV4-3	TGCGCCAGCAGCCAAGACGGCCCACTAGCGGGAGGGGACAATGAGCAGTTCTTC	CASSQDGPLAGGDNEQFF
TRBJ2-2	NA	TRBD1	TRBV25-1	TGTGCCAGCAGTGCCCCCGGACAGGCCCGAGGGGAGCTGTTTTTT	CASSAPGQARGELFF
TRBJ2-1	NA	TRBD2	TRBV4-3	TGCGCCAGCAGCCAAGAAGGGGGACTAGCGGGTCACGAGCAGTTCTTC	CASSQEGGLAGHEQFF